The entry below gives a single T cell receptor beta chain sequence along with its context. The antigen is undetermined. The read ends 3 residues before the CDR3 terminus; that terminus is restored from the germline J gene. The table came from immunoSEQ multiplex PCR; TCRdb's copy has only in-frame clones and leaves some out. This table holds roughly 19,000 clones. These data belong to a study of T cells in women clearing cervical HPV infection. Study-wide context: Controls gave blood once infection was undetectable; cases at lesion identification. Study conclusions and caveats: Controls had more TRBV6-7 (0.16%) than cases (roughly 0.11%).

The CDR3 is made up of 12 amino acids. The chain couples TRBV12-3 or TRBV12-4 to TRBJ1-6; D is unresolved. The sequencing input was blood buffy coat. The TCR was taken from a woman aged 18 to 75 with a cervical HPV16 infection that either progressed to CIN3+ or cleared (not recorded which). The covered CDR3 bases are TGTGCCAGCAGTTTTTCCGCTATGGCC. This codes for CASSFSAMA. The full-length CDR3 reads as CASSFSAMALHF.